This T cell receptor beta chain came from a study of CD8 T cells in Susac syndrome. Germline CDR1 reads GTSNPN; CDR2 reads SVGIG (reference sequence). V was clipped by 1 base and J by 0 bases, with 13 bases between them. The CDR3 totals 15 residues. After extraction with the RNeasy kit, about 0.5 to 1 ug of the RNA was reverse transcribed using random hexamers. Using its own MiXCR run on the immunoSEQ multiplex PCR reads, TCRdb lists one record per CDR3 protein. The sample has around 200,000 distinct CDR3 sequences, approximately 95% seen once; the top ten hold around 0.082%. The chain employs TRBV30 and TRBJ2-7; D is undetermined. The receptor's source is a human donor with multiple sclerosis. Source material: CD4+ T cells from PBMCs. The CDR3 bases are TGTGCCTGGAGTGGAGGACGGACGAGCTCCTACGAGCAGTACGTC. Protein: CAWSGGRTSSYEQYV.